This T cell receptor (beta chain) originates from a study of Ad26.COV2.S vaccination and SARS-CoV-2 variants. The V and J ends lost 1 base and 6 bases, in that order; junction bases with no gene match: 7. Germline V gives CDR1 MGHRA, CDR2 YSYEKL. The length of the CDR3 is 16 residues. Treatment: over 15 received Ad26.COV2.S at low or high dose, single or two shots; 5 received placebo; per-sample allocation not given. Sample collection was performed on day 63 after the first vaccine or placebo injection. Only in-frame clones appear in the TCRdb table, and some are missing; sequencing was by immunoSEQ multiplex PCR. The sample includes roughly 400,000 clones, over 75% of them seen just once.

This rearrangement joins TRBV4-1 to TRBJ1-5; TRBD1 agrees at 9 bases. The sample here was peripheral blood, taken in a trial of Ad26.COV2.S vaccine versus placebo. This receptor was identified in a person aged 18-65 years who received the Ad26.COV2.S COVID-19 vaccine or a placebo. In DNA, the CDR3 is TGCGCCAGCAGCCAAGGGACAGGGGAAGGGTCTCAGCCCCAGCATTTT. It yields the protein CASSQGTGEGSQPQHF.